This T cell receptor beta chain was obtained from a study of OX40 agonist ivuxolimab in advanced cancers. Describing the broader study: Ivuxolimab was an agonistic, fully human IgG2 monoclonal antibody directed against OX40 (CD134), a costimulatory receptor. Among the roughly 52 dose-escalation patients, about 19 had hepatocellular carcinoma, 15 or so melanoma, 9 renal cell carcinoma and 9 head and neck cancer. Intravenous ivuxolimab was administered to patients every 2 weeks at six dose levels: 0.01, 0.1, 0.3, 1.5, 3 and 10 mg/kg. The paper covers the monotherapy dose-escalation part of the phase I ivuxolimab trial, which included N of about 50 patients. The point of sequencing TCRbeta in the periphery was to test whether ivuxolimab changed TCR sequence diversity and drove clonal T-cell expansion. Three dose-escalation patients achieved partial responses, one with hepatocellular carcinoma and two with cutaneous melanoma. In the dose-escalation cohort, 82.7% of patients were male, and the mean age was roughly 60 years, with a range of roughly 20 to 79. Patients were allowed to have had prior anti-PD-1, anti-PD-L1 or anti-CTLA-4 therapy, and around 40% of the dose-escalation patients had previously received checkpoint inhibitors. Points the paper makes about the study in general: After ivuxolimab, CD8+ T cells had more expanded clones than CD4+ T cells on average. At doses of 0.1 to 3.0 mg/kg, clonal expansion of both CD4+ and CD8+ T cells in blood was seen between baseline and week 6. In the 0.1-3.0 mg/kg groups, partial responders were among the patients with the lowest normalized peripheral clonal expansion, particularly in CD8+ T cells. The antigen specificity of the peripheral T cells that underwent clonal expansion was not determined. Low levels of normalized T-cell clonal expansion were also shown by some nonresponding patients.

Remarks on this clone: No antigen is known for it. No clone much larger than this one lies a single base away; base qualities are absent.

The trial excluded patients who had a history of autoimmune disease or were on systemic immunosuppression. Peripheral blood for TCR sequencing was collected from all dose cohorts at baseline, on cycle 4 day 1, and on cycle 7 day 1. Samples came from an open-label, multicenter, first-in-human phase I dose-escalation trial of ivuxolimab. Adults with locally advanced or metastatic melanoma, renal cell carcinoma, hepatocellular carcinoma or head and neck squamous cell carcinoma were enrolled in the trial. Before TCR sequencing, CD4+ T cells and CD8+ T cells from peripheral blood were sorted into separate populations. For sequencing of the TCRbeta CDR3 region, genomic DNA was extracted from the sorted cells. TCRbeta CDR3 regions were sequenced using the immunoSEQ Assay. TCRdb holds this immuneACCESS table with in-frame rearrangements only. Some clones are missing; in checked studies, unresolved V genes explain under half, and the rest has no known cause. The sample yields about 25,000 clones; 65% to 90% were counted once. The top ten hold about 15% of the sample.

The starting material was CD4+ or CD8+ T cells sorted from blood, obtained in a trial of the OX40 agonist ivuxolimab. The TCR comes from an adult with an advanced solid tumor such as melanoma, head and neck, liver or kidney cancer.

The CDR3 here reads CSAWEGANTEAFF. The nucleotide sequence is given as TGCAGCGCCTGGGAAGGAGCGAACACTGAAGCTTTCTTT. The rearranged segments are TRBV29-1 and TRBJ1-1; too little of a D gene remains to name it. V is reduced by 7 bases and J by 1 base, leaving a spacing of 13 bases between them. In the germline V gene, CDR1 corresponds to SQVTM and CDR2 to ANQGSEA. The CDR3 contains 13 residues, cysteine and phenylalanine counted. Only the CDR3 part of the read is kept: 39 bases, read in frame from the first base.